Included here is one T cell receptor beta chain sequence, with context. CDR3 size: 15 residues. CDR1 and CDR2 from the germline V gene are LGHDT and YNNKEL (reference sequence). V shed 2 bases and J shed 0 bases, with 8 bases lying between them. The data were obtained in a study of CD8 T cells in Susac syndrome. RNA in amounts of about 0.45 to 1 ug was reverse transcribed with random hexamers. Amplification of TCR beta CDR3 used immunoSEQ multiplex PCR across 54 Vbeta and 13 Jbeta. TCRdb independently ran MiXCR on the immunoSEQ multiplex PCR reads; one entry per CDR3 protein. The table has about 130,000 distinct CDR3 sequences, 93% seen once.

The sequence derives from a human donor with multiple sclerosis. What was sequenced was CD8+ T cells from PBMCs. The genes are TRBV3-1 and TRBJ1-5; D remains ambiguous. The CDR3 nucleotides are TGTGCCAGCAGCCAAACCGTTAATAGCAATCAGCCCCAGCATTTT. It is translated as CASSQTVNSNQPQHF.